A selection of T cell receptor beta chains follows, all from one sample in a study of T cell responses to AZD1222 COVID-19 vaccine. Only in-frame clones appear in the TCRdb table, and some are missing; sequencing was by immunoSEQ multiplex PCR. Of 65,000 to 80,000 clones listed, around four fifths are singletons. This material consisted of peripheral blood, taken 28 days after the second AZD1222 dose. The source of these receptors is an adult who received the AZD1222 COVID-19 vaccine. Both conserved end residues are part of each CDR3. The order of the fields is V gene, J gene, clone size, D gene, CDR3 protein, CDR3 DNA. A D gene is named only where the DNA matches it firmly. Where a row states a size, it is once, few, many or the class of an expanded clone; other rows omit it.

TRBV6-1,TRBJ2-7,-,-,CASSEYDSIYEQYF,TGTGCCAGCAGTGAATATGACTCGATCTACGAGCAGTACTTC
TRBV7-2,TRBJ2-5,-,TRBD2,CASSPGLAEWGRETQYF,TGTGCCAGCAGCCCCGGACTAGCGGAGTGGGGTAGGGAGACCCAGTACTTC
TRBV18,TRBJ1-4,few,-,CASSPRGSNEKLFF,TGTGCCAGCTCACCGAGGGGAAGTAATGAAAAACTGTTTTTT
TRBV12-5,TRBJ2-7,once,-,CASGPGNSYEQYF,TGTGCTAGTGGCCCCGGAAACTCCTACGAGCAGTACTTC
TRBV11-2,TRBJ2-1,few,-,CASSRDFVGQFF,TGTGCCAGCAGCCGGGATTTCGTAGGGCAGTTCTTC
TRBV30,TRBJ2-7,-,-,CAWSVPGTSSYEQYF,TGTGCCTGGAGTGTCCCCGGGACTTCCTCCTACGAGCAGTACTTC
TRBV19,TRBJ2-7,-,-,CASSIAGVGEQYF,TGTGCCAGTAGTATAGCGGGAGTGGGGGAGCAGTACTTC
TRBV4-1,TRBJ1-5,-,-,CASSQAQTLDNQPQHF,TGCGCCAGCAGCCAGGCCCAGACATTGGACAATCAGCCCCAGCATTTT
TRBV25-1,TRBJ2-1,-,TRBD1,CASSERTGGPNEQFF,TGTGCCAGCAGTGAGAGGACAGGGGGCCCGAATGAGCAGTTCTTC
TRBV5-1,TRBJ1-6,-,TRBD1,CASSWTGNSPLHF,TGCGCCAGCAGCTGGACAGGGAATTCACCCCTCCACTTT
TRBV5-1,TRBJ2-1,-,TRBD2,CASSQGTSGWDEQFF,TGCGCCAGCAGCCAAGGGACTAGCGGGTGGGATGAGCAGTTCTTC
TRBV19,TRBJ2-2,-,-,CASSITGAFTGELFF,TGTGCCAGTAGTATAACCGGAGCCTTTACCGGGGAGCTGTTTTTT
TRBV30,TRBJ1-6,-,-,CAWSVGGEASPLHF,TGTGCCTGGAGTGTCGGGGGCGAGGCTTCACCCCTCCACTTT
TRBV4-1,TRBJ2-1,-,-,CASSQPGRSLYNEQFF,TGCGCCAGCAGCCAACCAGGACGGAGCCTTTACAATGAGCAGTTCTTC
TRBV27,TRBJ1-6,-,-,CASSFPRDLGSPLHF,TGTGCCAGCAGTTTCCCCAGGGACTTGGGTTCACCCCTCCACTTT
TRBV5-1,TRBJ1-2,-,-,CASSPEVCCGTF,TGCGCCAGCAGCCCCGAGGTTTGCTGTGGCACCTTC
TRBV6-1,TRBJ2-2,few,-,CASNEVGTGELFF,TGTGCCAGCAATGAAGTTGGCACCGGGGAGCTGTTTTTT
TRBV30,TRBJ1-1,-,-,CAWKGIVNTEAFF,TGTGCCTGGAAAGGGATAGTGAACACTGAAGCTTTCTTT
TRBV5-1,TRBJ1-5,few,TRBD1,CASSPAGGGGNQPQHF,TGCGCCAGCAGTCCCGCAGGGGGTGGGGGCAATCAGCCCCAGCATTTT
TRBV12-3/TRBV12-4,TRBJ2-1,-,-,CASRPSRDEQFF,TGTGCCAGCAGGCCGAGTCGCGATGAGCAGTTCTTC
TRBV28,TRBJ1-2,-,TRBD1,CASSSPGQIYGYTF,TGTGCCAGCAGTTCGCCGGGACAGATTTATGGCTACACCTTC
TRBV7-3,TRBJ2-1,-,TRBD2,CASSSPWTSGRPLSYNEQFF,TGTGCCAGCAGCTCACCTTGGACTAGCGGGAGGCCCCTTTCCTACAATGAGCAGTTCTTC
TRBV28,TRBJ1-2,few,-,CASSLTANYGYTF,TGTGCCAGCAGTTTGACGGCTAACTATGGCTACACCTTC
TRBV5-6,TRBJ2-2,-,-,CASSLVQGWAGELFF,TGTGCCAGCAGCTTGGTTCAGGGGTGGGCCGGGGAGCTGTTTTTT
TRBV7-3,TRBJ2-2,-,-,CASSPWGGDTGELFF,TGTGCCAGCAGCCCGTGGGGGGGCGACACCGGGGAGCTGTTTTTT
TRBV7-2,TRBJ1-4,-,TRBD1,CASSPWAGGNEKLFF,TGTGCCAGCAGCCCTTGGGCAGGGGGTAATGAAAAACTGTTTTTT
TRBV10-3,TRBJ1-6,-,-,CAISELEERSPLHF,TGTGCCATCAGTGAGCTCGAGGAGCGTTCACCCCTCCACTTT
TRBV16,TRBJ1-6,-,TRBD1,CASSLQGGGNSPLHF,TGTGCCAGCAGCCTACAGGGAGGGGGCAATTCACCCCTCCACTTT
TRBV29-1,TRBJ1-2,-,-,CSVETRANYGYTF,TGCAGCGTTGAGACCCGGGCTAACTATGGCTACACCTTC
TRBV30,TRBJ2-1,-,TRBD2,CAWSDGGRGQFF,TGTGCCTGGAGTGATGGAGGGAGGGGGCAGTTCTTC
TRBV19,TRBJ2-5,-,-,CASSGLSQETQYF,TGTGCCAGTAGCGGACTGTCTCAAGAGACCCAGTACTTC
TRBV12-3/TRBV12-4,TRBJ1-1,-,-,CASIPYKNTEAFF,TGTGCCAGCATCCCATACAAGAACACTGAAGCTTTCTTT
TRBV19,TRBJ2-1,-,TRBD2,CASSSYTSGSSYNEQFF,TGTGCCAGTAGTAGTTACACTAGCGGGAGCTCCTACAATGAGCAGTTCTTC
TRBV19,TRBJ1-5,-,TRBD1,CASSIRTGGTNQPQHF,TGTGCCAGTAGTATAAGAACAGGGGGCACCAATCAGCCCCAGCATTTT
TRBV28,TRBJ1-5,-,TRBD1,CASRYRGSNQPQHF,TGTGCCAGCAGGTACAGGGGTAGCAATCAGCCCCAGCATTTT
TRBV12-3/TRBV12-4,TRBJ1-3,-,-,CASRNIIGNTIYF,TGTGCCAGCAGAAACATAATTGGAAACACCATATATTTT
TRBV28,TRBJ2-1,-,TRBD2,CASSLTSASFNEQFF,TGTGCCAGCAGTCTTACTAGCGCGTCCTTCAATGAGCAGTTCTTC
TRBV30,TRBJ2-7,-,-,CAWSPRGRRKDEQYF,TGTGCCTGGTCCCCCCGTGGGAGACGGAAGGACGAGCAGTACTTC
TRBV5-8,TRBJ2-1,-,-,CASSLIRNTYNEQFF,TGTGCCAGCAGCTTGATCCGGAATACCTACAATGAGCAGTTCTTC
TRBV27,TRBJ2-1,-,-,CASSPPATYNEQFF,TGTGCCAGCAGTCCACCCGCGACCTACAATGAGCAGTTCTTC
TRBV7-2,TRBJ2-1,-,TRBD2,CASSLYGRPYNEQFF,TGTGCCAGCAGCTTATACGGGAGGCCCTACAATGAGCAGTTCTTC
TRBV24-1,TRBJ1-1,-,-,CATISIRGEAFF,TGTGCCACCATCTCCATCCGGGGTGAAGCTTTCTTT
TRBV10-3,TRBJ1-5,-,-,CAISDSGGNQPQHF,TGTGCCATCAGTGATTCAGGGGGCAATCAGCCCCAGCATTTT
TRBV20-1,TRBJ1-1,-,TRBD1,CSAKSGTAAFF,TGCAGTGCTAAGTCCGGGACAGCAGCTTTCTTT
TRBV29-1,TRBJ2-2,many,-,CSVEAYWGAGELFF,TGCAGCGTTGAAGCCTACTGGGGAGCCGGGGAGCTGTTTTTT
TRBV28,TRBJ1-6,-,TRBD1,CASSSPGLGQVNSPLHF,TGTGCCAGCAGTTCTCCGGGGTTGGGACAGGTTAATTCACCCCTCCACTTT
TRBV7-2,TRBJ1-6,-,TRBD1,CASSLLWTGEYNSPLHF,TGTGCCAGCAGCTTACTATGGACAGGGGAATATAATTCACCCCTCCACTTT
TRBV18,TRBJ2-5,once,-,CASSPVRTRETQYF,TGTGCCAGCTCACCAGTCCGGACCAGGGAGACCCAGTACTTC
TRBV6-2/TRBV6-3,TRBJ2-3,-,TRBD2,CASSPRTGGEADTQYF,TGTGCCAGCAGCCCTCGGACGGGGGGGGAGGCAGATACGCAGTATTTT